The present T cell receptor (beta chain) was sequenced within a study of cytomegalovirus exposure and HLA in healthy donors. Study results and caveats: Later analysis demonstrated an association between a missense DCLRE1C variant and TCR beta V- and J-gene trimming. Accurate prediction of most subjects' HLA-A and HLA-B alleles from TCR beta sequences was reported.

In the case of this clone: Its antigen is undetermined.

It was with 60 Vbeta and 13 Jbeta primers that the PCR ran. Repertoires were generated with immunoSEQ multiplex PCR, while TCRdb's copy carries only in-frame clones and drops some. Of 170,000 or so clones in the sample, roughly 86% were seen once. The sequenced material came from PBMCs. The clonotype comes from a girl aged 10-17 years in good health and CMV-seropositive.

The CDR3 DNA is TGCGCCAGCAGCTGGGGACAGGGGGTTGAAGCTTTCTTT. Its protein product is CASSWGQGVEAFF. The chain is built from TRBV5-1 and TRBJ1-1, with 11 bases lining up with TRBD1. The CDR3 totals 13 residues. Unmatched junction bases numbered 2, after V lost 3 bases and J lost 7 bases. Looked up from germline, CDR1 is SGHRS and CDR2 is YFSETQ.